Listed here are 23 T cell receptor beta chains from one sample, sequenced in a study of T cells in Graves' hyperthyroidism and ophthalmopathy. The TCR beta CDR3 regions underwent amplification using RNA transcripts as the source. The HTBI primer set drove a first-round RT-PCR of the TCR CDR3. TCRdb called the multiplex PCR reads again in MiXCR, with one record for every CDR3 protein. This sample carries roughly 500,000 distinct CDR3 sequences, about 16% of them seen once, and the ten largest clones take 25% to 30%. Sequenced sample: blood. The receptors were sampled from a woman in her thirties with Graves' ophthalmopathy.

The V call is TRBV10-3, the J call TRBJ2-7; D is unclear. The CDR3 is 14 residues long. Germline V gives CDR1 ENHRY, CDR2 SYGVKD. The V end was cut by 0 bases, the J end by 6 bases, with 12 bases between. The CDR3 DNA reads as TGTGCCATCAGTGAGTCCGGTCAGCCGGGCGAGCAGTACTTC. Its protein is CAISESGQPGEQYF.

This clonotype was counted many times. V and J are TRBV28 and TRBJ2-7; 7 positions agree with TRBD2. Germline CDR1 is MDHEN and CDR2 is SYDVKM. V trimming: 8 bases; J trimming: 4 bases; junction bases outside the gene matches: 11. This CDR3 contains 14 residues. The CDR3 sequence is CASAFSSGKYEQYF. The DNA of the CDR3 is TGTGCCAGCGCTTTCTCTAGCGGAAAGTACGAGCAGTACTTC.

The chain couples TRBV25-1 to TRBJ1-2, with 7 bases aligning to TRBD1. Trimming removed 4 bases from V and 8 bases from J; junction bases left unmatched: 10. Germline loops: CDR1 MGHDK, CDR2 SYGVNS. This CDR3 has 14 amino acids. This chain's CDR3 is CASSVGSAGGGYTF. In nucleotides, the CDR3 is TGTGCCAGCAGTGTGGGGTCAGCAGGGGGAGGCTACACCTTC.

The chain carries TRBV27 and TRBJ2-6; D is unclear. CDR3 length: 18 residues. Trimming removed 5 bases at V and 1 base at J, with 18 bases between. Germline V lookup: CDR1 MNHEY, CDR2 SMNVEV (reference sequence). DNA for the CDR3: TGTGCCAGCAGTCCACCCTATCGTCACAGATCTGGGGCCAACGTCCTGACTTTC. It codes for CASSPPYRHRSGANVLTF.

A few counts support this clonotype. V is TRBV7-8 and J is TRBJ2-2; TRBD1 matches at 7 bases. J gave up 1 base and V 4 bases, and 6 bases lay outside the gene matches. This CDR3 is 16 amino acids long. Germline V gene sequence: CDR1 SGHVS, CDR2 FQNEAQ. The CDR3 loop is CASSSPRTGNTGELFF. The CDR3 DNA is TGTGCCAGCAGCTCTCCCCGGACAGGGAACACCGGGGAGCTGTTTTTT.

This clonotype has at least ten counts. The CDR3 loop reads CASSFEETQYF. CDR3 sequence (DNA): TGTGCCAGCAGTTTCGAAGAGACCCAGTACTTC. This chain connects TRBV12-3 or TRBV12-4 to TRBJ2-5; no clear D gene. This CDR3 contains 11 residues. Trimming removed 3 bases at V and 3 bases at J, with 2 bases between.

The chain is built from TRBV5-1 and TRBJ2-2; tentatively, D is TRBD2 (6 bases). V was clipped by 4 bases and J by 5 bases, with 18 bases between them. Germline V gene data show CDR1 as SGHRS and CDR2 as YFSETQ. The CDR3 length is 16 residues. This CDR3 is CASSPLVWRGTGELFF. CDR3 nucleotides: TGCGCCAGCAGCCCCCTTGTCTGGAGGGGAACCGGGGAGCTGTTTTTT.

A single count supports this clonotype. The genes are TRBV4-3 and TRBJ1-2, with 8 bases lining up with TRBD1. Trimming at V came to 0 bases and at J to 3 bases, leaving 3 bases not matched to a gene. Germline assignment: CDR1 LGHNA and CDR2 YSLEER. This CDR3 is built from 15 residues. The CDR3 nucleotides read TGCGCCAGCAGCCAAGACCAGGGGGCCTACTATGGCTACACCTTC. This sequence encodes CASSQDQGAYYGYTF.

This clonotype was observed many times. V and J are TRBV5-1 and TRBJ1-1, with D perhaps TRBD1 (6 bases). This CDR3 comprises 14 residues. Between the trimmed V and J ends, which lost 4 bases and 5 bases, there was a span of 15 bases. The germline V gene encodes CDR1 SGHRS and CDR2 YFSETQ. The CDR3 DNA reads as TGCGCCAGCAGCCCGTGGGGGGCAGGAACTGAAGCTTTCTTT. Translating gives CASSPWGAGTEAFF.

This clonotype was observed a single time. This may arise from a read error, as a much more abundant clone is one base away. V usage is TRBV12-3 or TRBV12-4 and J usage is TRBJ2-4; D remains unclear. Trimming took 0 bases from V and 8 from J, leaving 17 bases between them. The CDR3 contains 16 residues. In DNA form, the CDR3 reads TGTGCCAGCAGTTTAGCGCTCGGGTGCCCTTTGGACATTCAGTACTTC. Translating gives CASSLALGCPLDIQYF.

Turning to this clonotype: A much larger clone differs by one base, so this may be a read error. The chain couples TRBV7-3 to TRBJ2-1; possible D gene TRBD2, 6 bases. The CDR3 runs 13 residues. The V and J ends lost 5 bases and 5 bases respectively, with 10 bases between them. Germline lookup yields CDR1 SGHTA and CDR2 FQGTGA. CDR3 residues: CASSPGTDNEQFF. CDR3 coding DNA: TGTGCCAGCAGCCCCGGGACTGACAATGAGCAGTTCTTC.

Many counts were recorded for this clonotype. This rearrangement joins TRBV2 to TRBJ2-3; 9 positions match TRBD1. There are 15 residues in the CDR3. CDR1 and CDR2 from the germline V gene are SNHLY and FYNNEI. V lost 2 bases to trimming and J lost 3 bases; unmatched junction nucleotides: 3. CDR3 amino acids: CASSEPDRGTDTQYF. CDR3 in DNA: TGTGCCAGCAGTGAACCGGACAGGGGTACAGATACGCAGTATTTT.

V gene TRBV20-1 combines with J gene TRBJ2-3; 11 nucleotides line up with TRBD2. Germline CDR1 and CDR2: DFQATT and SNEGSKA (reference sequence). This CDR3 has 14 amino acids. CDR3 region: CRPLAGGGTDTQYF. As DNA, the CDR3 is TGCAGGCCCCTAGCGGGAGGAGGCACAGATACGCAGTATTTT.

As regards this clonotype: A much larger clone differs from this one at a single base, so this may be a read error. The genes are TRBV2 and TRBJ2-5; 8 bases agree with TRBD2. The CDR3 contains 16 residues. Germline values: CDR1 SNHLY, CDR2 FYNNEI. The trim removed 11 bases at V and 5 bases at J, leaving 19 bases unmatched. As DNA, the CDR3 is TGTGCCTCAAACTTGCAAGCGGGAGATTCTTGGGAGACCCAGTACTTC. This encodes CASNLQAGDSWETQYF.

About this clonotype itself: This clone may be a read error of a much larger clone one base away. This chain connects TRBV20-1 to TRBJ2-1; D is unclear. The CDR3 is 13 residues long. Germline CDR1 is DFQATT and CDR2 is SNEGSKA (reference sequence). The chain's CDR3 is CSAGDSRFNEQFF. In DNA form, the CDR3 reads TGCAGTGCTGGAGATTCGCGATTCAATGAGCAGTTCTTC.

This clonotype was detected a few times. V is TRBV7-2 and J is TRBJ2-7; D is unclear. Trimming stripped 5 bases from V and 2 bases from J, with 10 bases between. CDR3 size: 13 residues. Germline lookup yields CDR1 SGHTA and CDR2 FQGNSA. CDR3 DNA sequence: TGTGCCAGCAGCCCCCGAGAAGCCTACGAGCAGTACTTC. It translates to CASSPREAYEQYF.

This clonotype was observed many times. The CDR3: CASSLSSGKVEQYF. In DNA form, the CDR3 reads TGTGCCAGCAGTTTATCTAGCGGGAAAGTCGAGCAGTACTTC. The chain is built from TRBV12-3 or TRBV12-4 and TRBJ2-7; the match to TRBD2 covers 9 bases. V trimming: 2 bases; J trimming: 6 bases; junction bases outside the gene matches: 5. The CDR3 runs 14 residues.

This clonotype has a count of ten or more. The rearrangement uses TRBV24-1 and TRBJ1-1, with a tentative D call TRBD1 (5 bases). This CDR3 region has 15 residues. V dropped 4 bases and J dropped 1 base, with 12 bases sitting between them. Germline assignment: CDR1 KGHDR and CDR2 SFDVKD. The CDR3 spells CATSDPTAPNTEAFF. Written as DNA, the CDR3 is TGTGCCACCAGTGACCCGACAGCACCGAACACTGAAGCTTTCTTT.

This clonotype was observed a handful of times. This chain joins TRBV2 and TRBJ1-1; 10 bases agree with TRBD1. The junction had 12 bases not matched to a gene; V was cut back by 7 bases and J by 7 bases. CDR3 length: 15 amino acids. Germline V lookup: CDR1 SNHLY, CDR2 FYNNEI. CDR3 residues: CASTTLGQGPDEAFF. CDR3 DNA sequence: TGTGCCAGCACGACCCTGGGACAGGGGCCAGATGAAGCTTTCTTT.

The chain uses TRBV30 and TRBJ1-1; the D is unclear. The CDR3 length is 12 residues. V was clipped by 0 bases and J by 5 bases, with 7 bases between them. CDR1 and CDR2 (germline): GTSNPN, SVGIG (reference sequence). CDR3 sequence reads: CAWSVIKTEAFF. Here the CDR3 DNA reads TGTGCCTGGAGTGTGATAAAGACTGAAGCTTTCTTT.

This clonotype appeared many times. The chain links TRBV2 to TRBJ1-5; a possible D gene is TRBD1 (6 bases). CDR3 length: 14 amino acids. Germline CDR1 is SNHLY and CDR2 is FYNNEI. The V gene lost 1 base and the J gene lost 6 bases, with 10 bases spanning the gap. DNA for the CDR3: TGTGCCAGCAGTGAAGAGGTAGGGGGTCAGCCCCAGCATTTT. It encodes CASSEEVGGQPQHF.

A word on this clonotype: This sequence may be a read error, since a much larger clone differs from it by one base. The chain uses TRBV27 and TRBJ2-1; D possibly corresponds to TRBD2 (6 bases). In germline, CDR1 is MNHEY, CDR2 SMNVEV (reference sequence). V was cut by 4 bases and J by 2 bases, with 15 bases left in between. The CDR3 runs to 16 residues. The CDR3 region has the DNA TGTGCCAGCAGTTCATCGATTCTAGCGACCTACAATGAGCAGTTCTTC. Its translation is CASSSSILATYNEQFF.

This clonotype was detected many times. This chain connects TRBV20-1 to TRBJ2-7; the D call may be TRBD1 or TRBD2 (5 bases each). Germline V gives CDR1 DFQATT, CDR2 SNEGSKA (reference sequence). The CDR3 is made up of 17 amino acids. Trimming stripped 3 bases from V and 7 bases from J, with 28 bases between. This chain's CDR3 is CSARSGMAGTNFLEQYF. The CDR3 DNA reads TGCAGTGCTAGGTCCGGGATGGCCGGGACCAACTTTTTGGAGCAGTACTTC.